Listed below are T cell receptor beta chains from one sample, sequenced in a study of T cells expressing NK-cell markers. Each CDR3 protein gets one entry in TCRdb, which reprocessed the 5' RACE reads and gives no DNA. The sample is made up of roughly 280,000 distinct CDR3 sequences, and the top ten hold 0.39% of it. Sequenced input: blood T cells: a sorted CD56 or NKG2C T cell subset, CD4+ or CD8+ T cells, or bulk PBMC T cells (not recorded which). These receptors all stem from a man between 18 and 29 years old in good health. The CDR3 runs from the conserved cysteine through the conserved F or W.

v_call	j_call	cdr3_aa
TRBV12-3/TRBV12-4	TRBJ2-4	CASSPSPRVQYF
TRBV28	TRBJ2-3	CASWGDWSPDTQYF
TRBV29-1	TRBJ1-2	CSVEYAGTGYTF
TRBV29-1	TRBJ2-2	CSAMDRTLAGELFF
TRBV20-1	TRBJ2-1	CSAPVGHLGDEQFF
TRBV20-1	TRBJ2-7	CSAQGDRGGYEQYF
TRBV29-1	TRBJ2-3	CSAQRGTGPSTDTQYF
TRBV12-3/TRBV12-4	TRBJ1-2	CASSFSESFGYTF
TRBV24-1	TRBJ2-5	CATSGFPSEETQYF
TRBV12-3/TRBV12-4	TRBJ1-6	CASSSSLGSGGPLHF
TRBV20-1	TRBJ1-6	CSARVGTGGYNSPLHF
TRBV20-1	TRBJ1-5	CSARDIPRRSNQPQHF
TRBV18	TRBJ1-5	CASSPKDRGGNQPQHF
TRBV6-2/TRBV6-3	TRBJ2-5	CASRGLAGTETQYF
TRBV5-5	TRBJ1-1	CASSLLASVLEAFF
TRBV7-2	TRBJ2-7	CASSLDATGFYEQYF
TRBV29-1	TRBJ1-1	CSVVLNTEAFF
TRBV20-1	TRBJ2-4	CSASRQEGYDIQYF
TRBV6-4	TRBJ2-3	CASSDSSGGPGDTQYF
TRBV6-5	TRBJ2-5	CASSLAGGPQETQYF
TRBV15	TRBJ2-5	CATSRPRETRYF
TRBV6-1	TRBJ2-2	CASSVWTATGELFF
TRBV7-9	TRBJ2-4	CASSLSISKNIQYF
TRBV7-2	TRBJ1-2	CASSTKQGADYGYTF
TRBV24-1	TRBJ2-1	CATSAPSGSYNEQFF
TRBV4-1	TRBJ2-7	CASSQFRDRGHEQYF
TRBV28	TRBJ2-1	CASSLLAYEQFF
TRBV5-1	TRBJ2-3	CASSLDQGGQYF
TRBV12-3/TRBV12-4	TRBJ2-1	CASSFFRGLGGGGNEQFF
TRBV27	TRBJ2-7	CASSPGSPYEQYF
TRBV7-7	TRBJ2-5	CASSLELVATQYF
TRBV5-1	TRBJ1-1	CASSLTGFRNTEAFF
TRBV7-9	TRBJ2-4	CASRDGDLAKNIQYF
TRBV29-1	TRBJ1-1	CSVVGVGTEAFF
TRBV9	TRBJ1-2	CASSLSAGTGDGGYTF
TRBV11-2	TRBJ2-1	CASSLIRSAGVGEQFF